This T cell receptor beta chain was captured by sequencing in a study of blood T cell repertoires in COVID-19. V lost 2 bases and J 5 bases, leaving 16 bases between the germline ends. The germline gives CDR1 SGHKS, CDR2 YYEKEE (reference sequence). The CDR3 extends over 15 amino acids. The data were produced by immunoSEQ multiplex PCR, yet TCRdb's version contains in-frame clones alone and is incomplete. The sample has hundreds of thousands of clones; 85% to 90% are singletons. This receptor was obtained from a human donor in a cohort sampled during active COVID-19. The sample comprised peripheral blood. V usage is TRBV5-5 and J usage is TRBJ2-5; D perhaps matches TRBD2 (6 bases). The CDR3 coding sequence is TGTGCCAGCAGCTTAGGCGGCCAGGCGGGGGAGACCCAGTACTTC. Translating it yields CASSLGGQAGETQYF.